This is a list of T cell receptor beta chains from one sample in a study of molecular identifiers for immune sequencing clone quantification. MiXCR, run by TCRdb on the PCR reads, gives a single entry per CDR3 protein. The sample lists about 53,000 distinct CDR3 sequences; 36% were seen once. The sequenced sample was naive CD8+ T cells from blood, with Jurkat cell RNA spiked in. The receptors originated from a human donor in good health. Some libraries in this study had Jurkat cell RNA spiked in. Both conserved end residues are part of each CDR3. A D gene is named only where the DNA matches it firmly. Rows may omit the clone size; those that give it use once, few, many or a size class.

cdr3_nt: TGCAGCGTTGAAGATTATAGTGGCTATTCGCAAGAGACCCAGTACTTC
cdr3_aa: CSVEDYSGYSQETQYF
d_call: -
v_call: TRBV29-1
clone_size: -
cdr3_length: 16
j_call: TRBJ2-5

cdr3_nt: TGTGCCAGCAGCGGGGGACACGAGCAGTACTTC
cdr3_aa: CASSGGHEQYF
d_call: -
v_call: TRBV6-5
clone_size: -
cdr3_length: 11
j_call: TRBJ2-7

cdr3_nt: TGTGCCAGCAGTTTCGGGGGGGTAAACTACGAGCAGTACTTC
cdr3_aa: CASSFGGVNYEQYF
d_call: TRBD2
v_call: TRBV28
clone_size: many
cdr3_length: 14
j_call: TRBJ2-7

cdr3_nt: TGTGCCAGTAGGGTCGGAGGGGCCGAGCTAGCCAAAAACATTCAGTACTTC
cdr3_aa: CASRVGGAELAKNIQYF
d_call: -
v_call: TRBV19
clone_size: few
cdr3_length: 17
j_call: TRBJ2-4

cdr3_nt: TGCGCCAGCAGCCACAGGGATCAGCCCCAGCATTTT
cdr3_aa: CASSHRDQPQHF
d_call: -
v_call: TRBV10-1
clone_size: few
cdr3_length: 12
j_call: TRBJ1-5

cdr3_nt: TGCGCCAGCATCGGGGATACAGACATTCAGTACTTC
cdr3_aa: CASIGDTDIQYF
d_call: -
v_call: TRBV5-1
clone_size: -
cdr3_length: 12
j_call: TRBJ2-4

cdr3_nt: TGTGCCACCCGAGGGACTAGCGGGAGTCCCGAGAGACTATATAGCACAGATACGCAGTATTTT
cdr3_aa: CATRGTSGSPERLYSTDTQYF
d_call: TRBD2
v_call: TRBV6-6
clone_size: many
cdr3_length: 21
j_call: TRBJ2-3

cdr3_nt: TGTGCCGGCAGCTTAGCGTTCCAGGGGGCTTCCTACAATGAGCAGTTCTTC
cdr3_aa: CAGSLAFQGASYNEQFF
d_call: TRBD1
v_call: TRBV11-2
clone_size: -
cdr3_length: 17
j_call: TRBJ2-1

cdr3_nt: TGTGCCAGTAGTATAGCAGGGGACGAGCAGTACTTC
cdr3_aa: CASSIAGDEQYF
d_call: -
v_call: TRBV19
clone_size: -
cdr3_length: 12
j_call: TRBJ2-7

cdr3_nt: TGTGCCAGTAGTATAGCGACAGCGGGGGAAGGCGAGCAGTACTTC
cdr3_aa: CASSIATAGEGEQYF
d_call: TRBD2
v_call: TRBV19
clone_size: few
cdr3_length: 15
j_call: TRBJ2-7

cdr3_nt: TGCAGCGTTGAAAGTTTGGGGGCTGAAGCTTTCTTT
cdr3_aa: CSVESLGAEAFF
d_call: -
v_call: TRBV29-1
clone_size: many
cdr3_length: 12
j_call: TRBJ1-1

cdr3_nt: TGTGCCACCCGGGAACCTAATGAAAAACTGTTTTTT
cdr3_aa: CATREPNEKLFF
d_call: -
v_call: TRBV6-6
clone_size: few
cdr3_length: 12
j_call: TRBJ1-4

cdr3_nt: TGTGCCAGTAGTATAGGCAGGGGCATGAACACTGGAGCTTTCTTT
cdr3_aa: CASSIGRGMNTGAFF
d_call: -
v_call: TRBV19
clone_size: -
cdr3_length: 15
j_call: TRBJ1-1

cdr3_nt: TGTGCCAGCTCGGGAAAGTCCGAGACCCAGTACTTC
cdr3_aa: CASSGKSETQYF
d_call: -
v_call: TRBV18
clone_size: few
cdr3_length: 12
j_call: TRBJ2-5

cdr3_nt: TGTGCCAGCAGTTTGCCCGGGACAGGGTACTCCTACGAGCAGTACTTC
cdr3_aa: CASSLPGTGYSYEQYF
d_call: TRBD1
v_call: TRBV28
clone_size: many
cdr3_length: 16
j_call: TRBJ2-7

cdr3_nt: TGTGCCAGCAGTGCGGGGCGATTCTATGGCTACACCTTC
cdr3_aa: CASSAGRFYGYTF
d_call: -
v_call: TRBV6-5
clone_size: many
cdr3_length: 13
j_call: TRBJ1-2

cdr3_nt: TGTGCCAGCAGCTACGGGCGGGACACAGATACGCAGTATTTT
cdr3_aa: CASSYGRDTDTQYF
d_call: -
v_call: TRBV6-5
clone_size: many
cdr3_length: 14
j_call: TRBJ2-3

cdr3_nt: TGTGCCAGCAGTCCGTGGGCCTCCCACGAGCAGTACTTC
cdr3_aa: CASSPWASHEQYF
d_call: -
v_call: TRBV27
clone_size: -
cdr3_length: 13
j_call: TRBJ2-7

cdr3_nt: TGTGCCAGCAGCGTTAGCGCCAGCTCCTACAATGAGCAGTTCTTC
cdr3_aa: CASSVSASSYNEQFF
d_call: -
v_call: TRBV11-2
clone_size: few
cdr3_length: 15
j_call: TRBJ2-1

cdr3_nt: TGTGCCAGCAGCTTCGGGGGGAGGGGGCCCCAGCATTTT
cdr3_aa: CASSFGGRGPQHF
d_call: -
v_call: TRBV7-9
clone_size: few
cdr3_length: 13
j_call: TRBJ1-5

cdr3_nt: TGTGCCAGCAGCGTGGAAGGGAACACTGAAGCTTTCTTT
cdr3_aa: CASSVEGNTEAFF
d_call: -
v_call: TRBV7-6
clone_size: -
cdr3_length: 13
j_call: TRBJ1-1

cdr3_nt: TGTGCCAGCAGCCCGCTAGCGGGAGATGGGGATACGCAGTATTTT
cdr3_aa: CASSPLAGDGDTQYF
d_call: TRBD2
v_call: TRBV6-6
clone_size: few
cdr3_length: 15
j_call: TRBJ2-3

cdr3_nt: TGTGCCAGCAGCTTGGCCTATCGGGACACCTACAATGAGCAGTTCTTC
cdr3_aa: CASSLAYRDTYNEQFF
d_call: -
v_call: TRBV5-6
clone_size: -
cdr3_length: 16
j_call: TRBJ2-1

cdr3_nt: TGTGCCACCAGACAGGGGGCGGGCACCGGGGAGCTGTTTTTT
cdr3_aa: CATRQGAGTGELFF
d_call: TRBD1
v_call: TRBV10-3
clone_size: -
cdr3_length: 14
j_call: TRBJ2-2